Listed here are 9 T cell receptor beta chains from one sample, sequenced in a study of response to subunit inactivated influenza vaccine. TCRdb used MiXCR to reprocess the RT-PCR reads, holding one entry per CDR3 protein. This table has around 580,000 distinct CDR3 sequences, 12% appearing once. Source: PBMCs from blood, taken on the day of vaccination. These receptors originate from a man between 45 and 60 years old who received an inactivated influenza vaccine.

The gene calls are TRBV29-1 and TRBJ2-1; TRBD1 aligns across 8 bases. CDR1 is SQVTM, CDR2 ANQGSEA, per germline. V shed 6 bases and J 7 bases; nucleotides not matched to a gene: 8. The CDR3 is made up of 13 amino acids. The CDR3 DNA reads as TGCAGCGTCGCGGACAGGGCACAAAATGAGCAGTTCTTC. It yields the protein CSVADRAQNEQFF.

J is TRBJ2-3 and V is TRBV19, with D possibly being TRBD1 or TRBD2 (5 bases each). The CDR3 covers 14 residues. Trimming cost V 3 bases and J 8 bases, with 15 bases left between them. Per germline, CDR1 LNHDA and CDR2 SQIVND (reference sequence). CDR3 coding DNA: TGTGCCAGTAGTATGGGGGTCGGCACCGGTACGCAGTATTTT. It is translated as CASSMGVGTGTQYF.

The rearrangement links TRBV5-1 to TRBJ2-7; 7 bases map to TRBD1. The germline CDR1 and CDR2 sequences are SGHRS and YFSETQ. Trimming took 5 bases from V and 6 from J; bases not matched to a gene: 8. This CDR3 comprises 13 residues. The CDR3 is CASRSQGFSEQYF. In DNA, the CDR3 is TGCGCCAGCAGGTCACAGGGGTTTAGCGAGCAGTACTTC.

The V gene is TRBV6-2 or TRBV6-3, the J gene TRBJ2-4; D unresolved. The CDR3 has 16 amino acids. Trimming took 0 bases from V and 6 from J, leaving 15 bases between them. Germline V CDR1 and CDR2: MNHEY, SVGEGT. The CDR3 nucleotides are TGTGCCAGCAGTTACTCTTTGAGAGTGACGGGAAACATTCAGTACTTC. Translated, it gives CASSYSLRVTGNIQYF.

The rearrangement uses TRBV30 and TRBJ2-7; D ambiguous. The germline CDR1 and CDR2 sequences are GTSNPN and SVGIG (reference sequence). CDR3 size: 12 residues. Trimming shortened V by 4 bases and J by 2 bases, and 9 bases separated the two germline ends. The CDR3 loop is CAWTGPPYEQYF. The CDR3 DNA reads as TGTGCCTGGACCGGTCCTCCCTACGAGCAGTACTTC.

This clonotype was counted a few times. The chain has TRBV29-1 and TRBJ2-4; D possibly corresponds to TRBD2 (6 bases). The CDR3 totals 14 residues. Germline lookup yields CDR1 SQVTM and CDR2 ANQGSEA. Trimming removed 5 bases at V and 0 bases at J, with 11 bases between. CDR3 bases: TGCAGCGTTCGGGGGAAGGTAGCCAAAAACATTCAGTACTTC. Protein product: CSVRGKVAKNIQYF. Drawing the rest from reference TRBV29-1 and TRBJ2-4, the complete variable domain is SAVISQKPSRDICQRGTSLTIQCQVDSQVTMMFWYRQQPGQSLTLIATANQGSEATYESGFVIDKFPISRPNLTFSTLTVSNMSPEDSSIYLCSVRGKVAKNIQYFGAGTRLSVL.

This clonotype has more than one count but fewer than ten. This chain connects TRBV7-3 to TRBJ2-1; 10 bases are shared with TRBD2. Germline trimming cut 5 bases from V and 5 bases from J; bases unmatched to any gene: 9. Germline V gene sequence: CDR1 SGHTA, CDR2 FQGTGA. The CDR3 is 16 amino acids. The CDR3 DNA reads as TGTGCCAGCAGCGAAACACTAGCGGGGAACGACAATGAGCAGTTCTTC. Translating it yields CASSETLAGNDNEQFF.

This clonotype was found a few times. The genes are TRBV27 and TRBJ2-7, with TRBD2 matching 8 bases. The CDR3 covers 15 residues. V was pared by 7 bases and J by 0 bases, with 8 bases of the junction left unmatched. Germline V gene lookup returns CDR1 MNHEY and CDR2 SMNVEV (reference sequence). This chain's CDR3 is CASNVGTSLSYEQYF. DNA for the CDR3: TGTGCCAGCAATGTCGGGACTAGTCTCTCCTACGAGCAGTACTTC.

V gene TRBV12-3 or TRBV12-4 combines with J gene TRBJ2-2; D is unresolved. This CDR3 region has 12 residues. The V end lost 8 bases, the J end lost 1 base, and 5 bases lay between the germline ends. Written as DNA, the CDR3 is TGTGCCAGCTGGGGGAACACCGGGGAGCTGTTTTTT. Translation gives CASWGNTGELFF.